This section outlines one TCR beta chain sequence together with its context. In this sample, this clonotype turned up many times. Its antigen is not yet known. The record has no base qualities; no much larger clone is one base away. The data belong to a study of spatial heterogeneity in lung cancer (dated by TCRdb to the late 2010s). For the study in its entirety: More beta-chain than alpha-chain transcripts were consistently detected, likely reflecting higher beta-chain transcript abundance. In the raw uncorrected reads, each unique combination of TCR and UMI appeared on average more than ten times. In non-small cell lung cancer, the study made a quantitative comparison of TCR alpha and beta repertoires among multiple tumor regions, matched nontumor lung and blood. Nonsynonymous mutation counts, determined by whole-exome sequencing of tumor tissue, were related to features of the TCR repertoire. Both alpha and beta chains were TCR-sequenced in around 220 tumor regions, about 64 matched nontumor lung samples and some 50 PBMC samples obtained at surgery.

The library relied on 5' RACE. The sequencer was a NextSeq 500. The TCR library protocol attached a unique molecular identifier to each TCR cDNA molecule to allow correction of PCR and sequencing errors. Per the source publication's procedure: Decombinator tools were used for TCR identification, UMI-based error correction and CDR3 extraction. Expanded TCRs were defined as those above a frequency of 2 per 1,000, corresponding to the top 1% of the tumor frequency distribution. Each repertoire was subsampled 100 times to 5,000 TCRs, after which Renyi diversity was computed with the R vegan package. CDR3 similarity networks were constructed using string-kernel similarity of amino acid triplets, with links drawn between CDR3s whose pairwise similarity was above 0.82. Using fastp trimming at Q25 and MiXCR clonotype assembly, TCRdb reanalyzed the public sequencing data and kept in-frame beta chains. Entries that share a CDR3 protein sequence are merged under the most common genes and DNA. TCRdb's processing, not the study's, gives the V and J calls here. The sample profile shows 35,000 to 50,000 distinct CDR3 sequences; roughly 3% of them were found once. About 36% of the sample is taken by the ten largest.

From cysteine to phenylalanine, the CDR3 is 15 amino acids long. Just the 45-base CDR3 DNA is kept, in frame starting at base 1. The germline V gene provides CDR1 SNHLY and CDR2 FYNNEI. Trimming leaves V shorter by 6 bases and J shorter by 5 bases, with the junction holding 7 bases beyond the gene matches. Points the paper makes about the study in general: Confirming at a functional level the hypothesis that regional TCRs recognize regional mutations was considered to require additional single-cell paired TCR alpha and beta sequencing.

What the time point label conveys for this sample: sample taken at primary tumor resection. Donors were some 70 patients with early-stage, untreated non-small cell lung cancer from the lung TRACERx cohort. Whole RNA extracted from tumor and nontumor lung tissue, or from cryopreserved PBMC samples, was used for TCR sequencing without cell sorting. Only patients for whom sufficient RNA was available from at least two tumor regions were selected for TCR sequencing. Tumor and adjacent nontumor lung specimens were reviewed by a lung pathologist before selection. The chain joins TRBV2 to TRBJ1-4, with TRBD1 identical over 9 junction bases. The material was normal lung tissue next to the tumor, obtained at surgery. The clonotype was recovered from a male donor with early-stage non-small cell lung cancer. The CDR3 protein: CASSLDRGSNEKLFF. The sequenced DNA: TGTGCCAGCAGCCTCGACAGGGGGTCAAATGAAAAACTGTTTTTT.